This TCR beta chain came from a study of T cells in Graves' hyperthyroidism and ophthalmopathy. Stable disease denoted Graves' hyperthyroidism without ophthalmopathy progression within 18 months. Diagnosis rested on symptoms, serum thyroxine and TRAb, thyroid ultrasound, and orbital computed tomography. Amplified regions were TCR beta CDR3 sequences from RNA transcripts. HTBI primers were used for first-round RT-PCR of the TCR CDR3. TCRdb independently ran MiXCR on the multiplex PCR reads; one entry per CDR3 protein. The sample has roughly 700,000 distinct CDR3 sequences, 35% seen once. Sequencing was carried out using blood. This clonotype was sampled from a woman aged 40-49 years with Graves' hyperthyroidism.

The CDR3 protein is CAISESTGGAQTQYF. CDR3 sequence (DNA): TGTGCCATCAGTGAGTCGACAGGGGGCGCGCAGACCCAGTACTTC. The chain employs TRBV10-3 and TRBJ2-5; 10 bases are shared with TRBD1. Unmatched junction bases numbered 4, after V lost 0 bases and J lost 6 bases. Germline V gives CDR1 ENHRY, CDR2 SYGVKD. This CDR3 has 15 amino acids.